Listed below are T cell receptor beta chains from one sample, sequenced in a study of blood T cell repertoires in COVID-19. Only in-frame clones appear in the TCRdb table, and some are missing; sequencing was by immunoSEQ multiplex PCR. The profile shows 65,000 to 85,000 clones, 75% to 90% of them singletons. The sample comprised peripheral blood. All receptors derive from a human donor in a cohort sampled during active COVID-19. CDR3s include the opening cysteine and the closing phenylalanine or tryptophan. D genes are given only for firm matches. Some rows have no size entry. The others give once, few or many, or a class for an expanded clone.

V gene	J gene	D gene	clone size	CDR3 protein	CDR3 DNA
TRBV2	TRBJ1-5	TRBD1	-	CASSEDRTSSTYSNQPQHF	TGTGCCAGCAGTGAGGACAGGACTTCTTCAACCTATAGCAATCAGCCCCAGCATTTT
TRBV7-8	TRBJ2-7	-	-	CASSLALGQGRGYEQYF	TGTGCCAGCAGCTTAGCGCTAGGGCAAGGACGGGGCTACGAGCAGTACTTC
TRBV7-2	TRBJ1-3	TRBD1	-	CASSLGVTGRKNTIYF	TGTGCCAGCAGCTTAGGGGTGACAGGGAGGAAAAACACCATATATTTT
TRBV5-4	TRBJ1-2	-	-	CASNTRGGYGYTF	TGTGCCAGCAATACCAGGGGCGGGTATGGCTACACCTTC
TRBV5-1	TRBJ1-4	TRBD1	-	CASSQGQGAGEKLFF	TGCGCCAGCAGCCAGGGACAGGGTGCGGGTGAAAAACTGTTTTTT
TRBV6-5	TRBJ2-7	-	-	CATRIGSSYEQYF	TGTGCCACTCGAATCGGGAGCTCCTACGAGCAGTACTTC
TRBV4-1	TRBJ2-5	-	-	CASSPWRGETQYF	TGCGCCAGCAGCCCGTGGAGGGGAGAGACCCAGTACTTC
TRBV7-2	TRBJ2-1	-	-	CASSFNVDSEQFF	TGTGCCAGCAGCTTTAATGTAGACAGTGAGCAGTTCTTC
TRBV5-1	TRBJ2-1	-	-	CASSRGGDRYNEQFF	TGCGCCAGCAGCCGCGGAGGGGATCGATACAATGAGCAGTTCTTC
TRBV28	TRBJ1-2	-	few	CASRELADYGYTF	TGTGCCAGCAGAGAATTGGCAGACTATGGCTACACCTTC
TRBV7-2	TRBJ1-6	-	-	CASRQRKDSANSPLHF	TGTGCCAGCAGACAAAGGAAGGACAGCGCTAATTCACCCCTCCACTTT
TRBV9	TRBJ2-7	TRBD2	-	CASSVELAGASYEQYF	TGTGCCAGCAGCGTAGAGCTAGCGGGTGCCTCCTACGAGCAGTACTTC
TRBV7-9	TRBJ1-1	TRBD1	-	CASYPWGADRGTEAFF	TGTGCCAGCTACCCCTGGGGTGCGGACAGGGGCACTGAAGCTTTCTTT
TRBV7-6	TRBJ2-7	-	-	CASSHRDEQYF	TGTGCCAGCAGCCACCGGGACGAGCAGTACTTC
TRBV6-5	TRBJ1-5	-	few	CASKLAGLNQPQHF	TGTGCCAGCAAATTAGCAGGACTCAATCAGCCCCAGCATTTT
TRBV19	TRBJ1-6	-	-	CAARQKNSPLHF	TGTGCCGCCAGGCAGAAAAATTCACCCCTCCACTTT
TRBV14	TRBJ2-5	-	-	CASSQFGTYQETQYF	TGTGCCAGCAGCCAGTTCGGGACTTATCAAGAGACCCAGTACTTC
TRBV9	TRBJ2-7	TRBD2	-	CASSPRGGLTYEQYF	TGTGCCAGCAGCCCCCGGGGGGGGCTTACCTACGAGCAGTACTTC
TRBV6-6	TRBJ1-1	-	-	CASSYRGNTEAFF	TGTGCCAGCAGTTACAGGGGGAACACTGAAGCTTTCTTT
TRBV5-5	TRBJ1-2	TRBD1	once	CASSWGDRFYGYTF	TGTGCCAGCAGCTGGGGGGACAGGTTCTATGGCTACACCTTC
TRBV6-5	TRBJ1-5	-	few	CASSTLRTGNQPQHF	TGTGCCAGCAGTACCCTTCGGACAGGCAATCAGCCCCAGCATTTT
TRBV6-1	TRBJ1-6	-	few	CASSEVQNNSPLHF	TGTGCCAGCAGTGAAGTCCAGAATAATTCACCCCTCCACTTT
TRBV7-2	TRBJ1-2	TRBD1	-	CASSPGQGGGSGYTF	TGTGCCAGCAGCCCTGGACAGGGTGGGGGAAGTGGCTACACCTTC
TRBV28	TRBJ1-6	-	-	CASNTQEYRDNSPLHF	TGTGCCAGCAACACCCAGGAGTACAGGGATAATTCACCCCTCCACTTT
TRBV19	TRBJ1-1	TRBD1	-	CASSSTGAPNTEAFF	TGTGCCAGTAGTTCAACAGGGGCCCCGAACACTGAAGCTTTCTTT
TRBV28	TRBJ2-3	-	-	CASSFISLAKNADTQYF	TGTGCCAGCAGTTTCATCTCGCTAGCAAAAAACGCTGATACGCAGTATTTT
TRBV6-5	TRBJ1-2	TRBD1	-	CASSFTGGTYGYTF	TGTGCCAGCAGTTTTACAGGGGGCACCTATGGCTACACCTTC
TRBV18	TRBJ1-4	TRBD1	-	CASARDRDEKLFF	TGTGCCAGCGCCCGGGACAGGGATGAAAAACTGTTTTTT
TRBV6-1	TRBJ2-7	-	few	CASSESDSGFYEQYF	TGTGCCAGCAGTGAGTCGGACAGTGGATTCTACGAGCAGTACTTC
TRBV18	TRBJ2-1	TRBD1	-	CASSQEGTGSYNEQFF	TGTGCCAGCTCGCAGGAGGGGACAGGGTCCTACAATGAGCAGTTCTTC
TRBV30	TRBJ1-4	TRBD1	once	CAWSGGTGNEKLFF	TGTGCCTGGAGTGGCGGGACAGGGAACGAAAAACTGTTTTTT
TRBV25-1	TRBJ2-7	-	-	CATSWSSYEQYF	TGTGCCACATCGTGGAGCTCCTACGAGCAGTACTTC
TRBV28	TRBJ1-1	-	-	CASSFSKIDWVNLNTEAFF	TGTGCCAGCAGTTTCTCAAAAATTGACTGGGTCAACCTGAACACTGAAGCTTTCTTT
TRBV29-1	TRBJ1-1	-	few	CSVDKSENTEAFF	TGCAGCGTTGATAAGTCAGAGAACACTGAAGCTTTCTTT